This T cell receptor beta chain is from a study of shared clonotypes between healthy human individuals. Study-level results: At large depth, rarefaction still showed sorted-subset sequencing to be incomplete.

A note on this clone: Its cognate antigen is unknown.

V was clipped by 3 bases and J by 1 base, with 7 bases between them. The CDR3 has 14 residues. Per germline, CDR1 SNHLY and CDR2 FYNNEI. The table came from immunoSEQ multiplex PCR; TCRdb's copy has only in-frame clones and leaves some out. Seen here are hundreds of thousands of clones, around 72% observed once, and the top ten hold under 2%. This receptor was taken from a woman in her 30s in good health. The specimen was memory CD4+ T cells sorted from blood. The subset was: CD45RA-negative fraction. This rearrangement joins TRBV2 to TRBJ1-5; D is undetermined. The CDR3 region has the DNA TGTGCCAGCAGTGACTGGATGAGCAATCAGCCCCAGCATTTT. It is translated as CASSDWMSNQPQHF. The entire variable domain, with the rest obtained from reference TRBV2 and TRBJ1-5, is as follows: EPEVTQTPSHQVTQMGQEVILRCVPISNHLYFYWYRQILGQKVEFLVSFYNNEISEKSEIFDDQFSVERPDGSNFTLKIRSTKLEDSAMYFCASSDWMSNQPQHFGDGTRLSIL.